This T cell receptor (beta chain) was recorded in a study of cytomegalovirus exposure and HLA in healthy donors. Germline trimming cut 1 base from V and 4 bases from J; bases unmatched to any gene: 7. The CDR3 contains 15 residues. The germline V gene encodes CDR1 SGHNT and CDR2 YYREEE (reference sequence). Primers for the PCR totalled 60 Vbeta and 13 Jbeta. Per the study methods: Among the unique TCR beta chains that a later analysis counted, about 81 million in all, about 11 million were shared. Profiled with immunoSEQ multiplex PCR; TCRdb holds only in-frame clones, not every one. Clone size and V and J calls were adopted from that table, with D and trimming inferred from the DNA. The data hold 100,000 to 150,000 clones, with about two thirds observed a single time.

The V call is TRBV5-4, the J call TRBJ1-2; 7 bases align to TRBD1. Sequencing was carried out using PBMCs. The receptor's source is a man aged 25 to 40 in good health and CMV-seronegative. CDR3 sequence reads: CASSLLMTGRYGYTF. CDR3 DNA: TGTGCCAGCAGCTTGTTAATGACAGGGCGCTATGGCTACACCTTC.